This T cell receptor (beta chain) was sequenced for a study of control samples from healthy donors and cancer patients (dated by TCRdb to about 2020). Concerning this clone itself: The antigen it binds to is not known. No base quality values were provided; no much bigger clone lies one nucleotide off.

Libraries were made using the immunoSEQ multiplex PCR assay. TCRdb provides this immuneACCESS table in a form limited to in-frame rearrangements. Some clones are lacking; in checked studies, under half of them reflect an unresolved V gene, and why the rest are absent is not known. The sample profile shows 150,000 to 200,000 clones; under 95% of them were found once. The ten largest clonotypes hold over 1.3% of the sample. There are 11 amino acids in the CDR3, from cysteine to phenylalanine inclusive. Only CDR3 DNA is held: 33 bases, read in frame from base 1. The germline V gene (reference sequence) sets CDR1 to SEHNR and CDR2 to FQNEAQ. V is reduced by 5 bases and J by 4 bases, leaving a spacing of 6 bases between them.

The rearrangement joined TRBV7-9 to TRBJ2-7; there is no confident call for the D gene. Sequencing was carried out using blood. The sequence derives from a young woman in good health. This receptor has the CDR3 CASSVIYEQYF. Here is the DNA: TGTGCCAGCAGCGTGATTTACGAGCAGTACTTC.